These T cell receptor beta chains were read from a single sample in a study of cytomegalovirus exposure and HLA in healthy donors. Measured with immunoSEQ multiplex PCR; TCRdb has only the in-frame clones, and not every one. The sample carries about 160,000 clones, roughly 89% recorded once. Sequencing was done on a sample of PBMCs. The source is a woman aged 18-29 years in good health and CMV-seropositive. The CDR3 runs from the conserved cysteine through the conserved F or W. Fields, in order: V gene, J gene, CDR3 protein.

>TRBV30|TRBJ2-1
CAGRTDSYNEQFF
>TRBV2|TRBJ1-5
CASSEARGFWQPQHF
>TRBV27|TRBJ2-2
CASSLRGYTGELFF
>TRBV2|TRBJ2-1
CASSARPYNEQFF
>TRBV29-1|TRBJ2-7
CSVKTGQGSVQYF
>TRBV6-5|TRBJ1-3
CASRPTGLSGNTIYF
>TRBV10-3|TRBJ1-1
CAISYTGNTEAFF
>TRBV11-3|TRBJ2-7
CASSLGGGGEQYF
>TRBV4-1|TRBJ1-5
CASSQDLPGDQPQHF
>TRBV27|TRBJ1-2
CASSLYQGAYGYTF
>TRBV28|TRBJ2-1
CASTSGGEWLSYNEQFF
>TRBV14|TRBJ2-7
CASSQWDRDSYEQYF
>TRBV6-1|TRBJ1-4
CATLFTGRVGLFF
>TRBV29-1|TRBJ2-7
CSVEGPTGDHYEQYF
>TRBV5-6|TRBJ1-4
CASSFEGEKLFF
>TRBV11-1|TRBJ1-2
CASSTRGPISYGYTF
>TRBV6-5|TRBJ2-7
CASSPDRGEQYF
>TRBV4-3|TRBJ2-5
CASSQAAAGLAGEETQYF
>TRBV18|TRBJ2-4
CASSPIVTVAKNIQYF
>TRBV4-3|TRBJ2-1
CASSPGREIYNEQFF
>TRBV7-6|TRBJ2-5
CASSLRPGGSETQYF
>TRBV7-9|TRBJ2-1
CASSRITGGTYNEQFF
>TRBV18|TRBJ2-3
CASSPPQGKGDTDTQYF
>TRBV16|TRBJ2-7
CASSPIAVHEQYF
>TRBV28|TRBJ1-2
CASSLSVRGLNYGYTF
>TRBV2|TRBJ1-5
CASSTKTGFLNQPQHF
>TRBV7-3|TRBJ2-5
CASSLSQGETQYF
>TRBV2|TRBJ2-1
CASSVRTSGNEQFF
>TRBV4-1|TRBJ1-2
CASSRGLPIGALNYGYTF
>TRBV6-1|TRBJ2-1
CASLGEDEQFF
>TRBV28|TRBJ1-4
CASSGGTAANEKLFF
>TRBV5-6|TRBJ2-7
CASSSVAGWVAGFYEQYF
>TRBV12-5|TRBJ2-1
CASGGEGVEQFF
>TRBV11-3|TRBJ2-7
CASSLDSSYEQYF
>TRBV7-3|TRBJ1-2
CASSRIPGNYGYTF
>TRBV20-1|TRBJ1-1
CSASRETEAFF
>TRBV5-1|TRBJ1-2
CASSLGGESGGYTF
>TRBV28|TRBJ1-1
CASSSGHTEAFF
>TRBV11-2|TRBJ1-2
CASRRGRTSNYGYTF
>TRBV4-2|TRBJ2-5
CASSQGGGSGEETQYF
>TRBV5-5|TRBJ1-1
CASSRSGNTEAFF
>TRBV7-6|TRBJ2-3
CAPAALGRGSTDTQYF
>TRBV6-1|TRBJ2-7
CASRLGSGSSYEQYF
>TRBV27|TRBJ2-7
CASTTGWGILYEQYF
>TRBV10-1|TRBJ2-2
CASSSRTSGNTGELFF
>TRBV9|TRBJ2-7
CASGPGTDGKQYF
>TRBV4-3|TRBJ1-2
CASSQEFLGGSNYGYTF
>TRBV27|TRBJ2-4
CASSPGQGISKNIQYF
>TRBV11-2|TRBJ2-7
CASSGAGQVAIEQYF
>TRBV6-1|TRBJ1-5
CASSRTPSNQPQHF
>TRBV2|TRBJ2-5
CASRAVGSGKETQYF
>TRBV25-1|TRBJ2-5
CASSEFGREETQYF